The present T cell receptor (beta chain) was sequenced within a study of blood T cells in healthy people across ages. Study results and caveats: With donor CMV status unknown, expanded clonotype changes were possibly confounded.

Only a few counts were recorded for this clonotype. Its cognate antigen is unknown. The CDR3 consists of 13 residues. CDR1 and CDR2 from the germline V gene are SGHTA and FQGTGA. The V gene lost 3 bases and the J gene lost 4 bases, with 9 bases spanning the gap. PCR was performed a second time for roughly 7 to 11 cycles using a sample-barcoded 5' primer and a J-beta primer mix. TCRdb ran MiXCR on the 5' RACE reads and lists one entry per CDR3 protein. Seen here are over a million distinct CDR3 sequences, almost 25% observed once, and the top ten hold approximately 0.71%. This sample was shared with a second study, whose subject was T cells of mothers and their children. According to that study: Amplification in the second PCR used the M1S primer, which added sample barcodes and 2-4 random nucleotides.

The V gene is TRBV7-3, the J gene TRBJ2-5; the D gene is possibly TRBD1 (6 bases). Sequenced sample: blood. This sequence was found in a girl aged 2-10 years in good health. The CDR3 loop is CASSLGHLETQYF. DNA of the CDR3: TGTGCCAGCAGCTTGGGACACCTAGAGACCCAGTACTTC.